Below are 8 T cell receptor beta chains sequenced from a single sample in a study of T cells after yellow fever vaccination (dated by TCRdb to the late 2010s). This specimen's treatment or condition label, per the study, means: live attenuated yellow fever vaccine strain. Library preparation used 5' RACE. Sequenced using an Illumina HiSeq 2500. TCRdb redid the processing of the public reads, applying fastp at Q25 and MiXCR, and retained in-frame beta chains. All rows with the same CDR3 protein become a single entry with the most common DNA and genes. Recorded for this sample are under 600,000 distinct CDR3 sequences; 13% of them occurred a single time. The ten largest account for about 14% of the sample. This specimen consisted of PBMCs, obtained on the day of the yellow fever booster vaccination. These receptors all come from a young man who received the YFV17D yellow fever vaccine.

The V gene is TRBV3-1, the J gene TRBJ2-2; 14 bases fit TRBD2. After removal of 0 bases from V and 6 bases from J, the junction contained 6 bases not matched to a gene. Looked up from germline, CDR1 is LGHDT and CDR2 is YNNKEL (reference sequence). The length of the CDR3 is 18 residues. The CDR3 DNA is TGTGCCAGCAGCCAAGAGTTCTGGACTAGCGGGAGGTCCGGGGAGCTGTTTTTT. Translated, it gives CASSQEFWTSGRSGELFF.

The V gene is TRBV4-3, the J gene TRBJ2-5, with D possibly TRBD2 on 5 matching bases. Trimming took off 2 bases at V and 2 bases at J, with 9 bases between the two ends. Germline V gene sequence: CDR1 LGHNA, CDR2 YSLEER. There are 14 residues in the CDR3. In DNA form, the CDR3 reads TGCGCCAGCAGCCAACCCGGGGATCAAGAGACCCAGTACTTC. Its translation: CASSQPGDQETQYF.

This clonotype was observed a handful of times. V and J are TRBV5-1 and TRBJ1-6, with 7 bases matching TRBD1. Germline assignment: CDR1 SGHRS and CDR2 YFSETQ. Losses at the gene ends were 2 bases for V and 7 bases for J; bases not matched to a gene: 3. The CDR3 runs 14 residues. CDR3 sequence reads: CASSLQGNNSPLHF. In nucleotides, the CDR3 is TGCGCCAGCAGCTTACAGGGGAACAATTCACCCCTCCACTTT.

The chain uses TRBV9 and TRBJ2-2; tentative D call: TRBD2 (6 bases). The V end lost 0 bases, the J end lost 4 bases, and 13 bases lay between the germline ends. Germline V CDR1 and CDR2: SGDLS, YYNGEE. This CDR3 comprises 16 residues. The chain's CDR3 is CASSVGLARTTGELFF. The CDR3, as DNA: TGTGCCAGCAGCGTAGGCCTAGCGAGGACCACCGGGGAGCTGTTTTTT.

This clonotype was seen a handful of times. Here the CDR3 reads CASSFVLSGGSGELFF. CDR3 bases: TGTGCCAGCAGTTTTGTATTGTCCGGGGGCTCCGGGGAGCTGTTTTTT. The V call is TRBV5-6, the J call TRBJ2-2; D is tentatively TRBD1 or TRBD2 (6 bases each). The CDR3 is 16 amino acids. The germline V and J ends were trimmed by 5 bases and 6 bases, with 20 bases remaining between them. Looked up from germline, CDR1 is SGHDT and CDR2 is YYEEEE.

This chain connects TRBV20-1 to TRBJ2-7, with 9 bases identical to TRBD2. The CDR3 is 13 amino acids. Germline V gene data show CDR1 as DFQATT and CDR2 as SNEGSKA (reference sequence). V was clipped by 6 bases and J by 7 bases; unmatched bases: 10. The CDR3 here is CSAHGGRAGEQYF. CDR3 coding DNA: TGCAGTGCCCACGGCGGGAGGGCCGGTGAGCAGTACTTC.

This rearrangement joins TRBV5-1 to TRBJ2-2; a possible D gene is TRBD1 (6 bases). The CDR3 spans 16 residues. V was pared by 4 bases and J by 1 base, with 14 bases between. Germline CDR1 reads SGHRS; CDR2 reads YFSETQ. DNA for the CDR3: TGCGCCAGCAGCGGATGGTGGGGACAGAACACCGGGGAGCTGTTTTTT. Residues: CASSGWWGQNTGELFF.

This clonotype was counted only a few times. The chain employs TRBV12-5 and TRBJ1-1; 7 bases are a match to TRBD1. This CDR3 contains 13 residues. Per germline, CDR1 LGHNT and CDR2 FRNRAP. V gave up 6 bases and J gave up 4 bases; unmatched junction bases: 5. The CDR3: CASGKQGSTEAFF. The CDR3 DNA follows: TGTGCTAGTGGAAAACAGGGGAGCACTGAAGCTTTCTTT.